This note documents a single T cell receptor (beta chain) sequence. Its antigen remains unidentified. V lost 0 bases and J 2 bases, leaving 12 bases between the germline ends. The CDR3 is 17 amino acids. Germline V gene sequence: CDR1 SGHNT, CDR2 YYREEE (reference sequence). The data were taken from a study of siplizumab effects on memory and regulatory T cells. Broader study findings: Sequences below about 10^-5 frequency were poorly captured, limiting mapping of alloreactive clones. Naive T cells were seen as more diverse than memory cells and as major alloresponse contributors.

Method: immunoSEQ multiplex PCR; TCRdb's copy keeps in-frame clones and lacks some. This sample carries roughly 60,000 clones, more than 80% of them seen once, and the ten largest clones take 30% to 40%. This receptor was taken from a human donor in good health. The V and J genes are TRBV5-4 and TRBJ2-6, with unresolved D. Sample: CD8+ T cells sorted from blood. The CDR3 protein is CASSLVSGRAGANVLTF. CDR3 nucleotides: TGTGCCAGCAGCTTGGTGTCAGGCCGGGCTGGGGCCAACGTCCTGACTTTC.